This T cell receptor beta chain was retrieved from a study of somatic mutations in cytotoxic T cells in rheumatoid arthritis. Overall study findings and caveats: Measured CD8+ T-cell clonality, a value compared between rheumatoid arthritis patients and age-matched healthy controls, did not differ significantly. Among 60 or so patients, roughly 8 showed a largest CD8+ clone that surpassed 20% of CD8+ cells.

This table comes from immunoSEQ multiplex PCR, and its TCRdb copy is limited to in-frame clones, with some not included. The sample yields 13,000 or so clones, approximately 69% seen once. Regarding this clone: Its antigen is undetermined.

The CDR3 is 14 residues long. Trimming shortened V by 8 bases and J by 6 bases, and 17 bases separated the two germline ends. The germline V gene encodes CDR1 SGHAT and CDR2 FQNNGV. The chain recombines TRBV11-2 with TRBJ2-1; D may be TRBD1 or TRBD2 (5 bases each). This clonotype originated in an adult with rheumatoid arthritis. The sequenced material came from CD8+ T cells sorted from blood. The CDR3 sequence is CASGTPVGGNEQFF. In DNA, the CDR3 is TGTGCCAGCGGGACCCCTGTAGGTGGCAATGAGCAGTTCTTC.